This TCR beta chain was sequenced during a study of CD8+ T cells in alopecia areata (dated by TCRdb to 2016 to 2019). Concerning the study at large: In both human patients and the C3H/HeJ mouse model, the study applied high-throughput TCRbeta sequencing to look at T cell clonal expansion in alopecia areata. In humans, TCRbeta sequencing was performed on scalp tissue and on sorted CD4+ and CD8+ peripheral blood T cells from healthy controls and from patients with patchy or totalis/universalis alopecia areata. Scalp clonality was compared across normal scalp (n=4), patchy alopecia areata scalp (n=8), and alopecia totalis/universalis scalp (n=8). The RNA source kit depended on sample type: the PAXgene miRNA kit for fixed scalp, the miRNeasy kit for PBMCs, and the RNeasy kit for mouse skin. TCRbeta CDR3 regions were amplified by immunoSEQ multiplex PCR using 35 Vbeta forward and 13 Jbeta reverse primers. What the authors observed across the whole study: Compared with mice, TCR sequences shared between patients were less clear, possibly partly because of HLA diversity across the patient population. Lesional scalp, especially in alopecia totalis/universalis, showed higher clonality and more expanded CD8+ clones than normal scalp, suggesting antigenic drive. Resident alphabeta T cells in normal human skin are also sequenced, complicating scalp TCR repertoire analysis, unlike mouse skin dominated by gammadelta T cells.

The method was the immunoSEQ multiplex PCR assay. RNA was extracted from all samples and reverse transcribed into cDNA, which served as template for TCR sequencing. SuperScript III was used to make first-strand cDNA, primed with a 2:1 mix of oligo-dT and random hexamers. A synthetic immune receptor repertoire was used to assess amplification bias, and residual bias was removed computationally. In the source study's methods: Raw reads were preprocessed to remove errors, and CDR3 was defined according to IMGT conventions as the region from the conserved cysteine to phenylalanine. Clonality was computed by normalizing Shannon entropy by log2 of the number of productive unique TCRs and subtracting the result from 1. Scalp TCRbeta sequences were cross-referenced with sorted blood CD4 and CD8 repertoires so that the CD4 or CD8 identity of scalp clones could be inferred. Drawn from immuneACCESS, this table holds only the in-frame rearrangements with V and J called that TCRdb kept. Clones are partly lost; checked studies trace under half to an unresolved V gene and leave the rest unexplained. V and J calls and clone size come straight from that table; D and trimming were deduced from the DNA. The sample table holds over 150,000 clones, of which roughly 50% were seen once. Of the sample, approximately 4.9% is held by the ten largest clones.

As concerns this clone: The antigen it binds to is not known. No base qualities exist here, and no much larger clone lies one base off it.

Via the germline V gene, CDR1 is SNHLY and CDR2 FYNNEI. Trimming removed 8 bases from V and 0 bases from J; the gene matches leave 7 bases unexplained. The CDR3 covers 16 residues, taking in both the cysteine and the phenylalanine. Left in the record is the CDR3 DNA by itself, 48 bases read in frame from the first base. PBMCs were isolated by density centrifugation and stained for CD3, CD4 and CD8, and CD4+ and CD8+ T cells were sorted on a FACSAria. Scalp biopsies and blood samples were provided by unaffected controls. The rearrangement joined TRBV2 to TRBJ2-3; 11 bases in between match TRBD2. The sample taken for sequencing was CD8+ T cells sorted from blood. This receptor was taken from a human donor in good health. The DNA is as follows: TGTGCCAGCTTTCCCCTAGCGGGGGGTAGCACAGATACGCAGTATTTT. This gives the protein CASFPLAGGSTDTQYF. Full variable domain (CDR3 extended with the reference TRBV2 and TRBJ2-3 proteins): EPEVTQTPSHQVTQMGQEVILRCVPISNHLYFYWYRQILGQKVEFLVSFYNNEISEKSEIFDDQFSVERPDGSNFTLKIRSTKLEDSAMYFCASFPLAGGSTDTQYFGPGTRLTVL.